This T cell receptor (beta chain) was captured by sequencing in a study of regulatory T cells in long-lasting Graves disease. This clonotype was picked up many times. Time point of the sample: newly diagnosed GD, antithyroid drugs for less than 3 months. Extracted PBMC RNA gave rise to the TCR library. In building TCR beta libraries, iRepertoire HTBI primers were used together with Arm-PCR of CDR3 regions. In TCRdb, the multiplex PCR reads were re-called with MiXCR into one record per CDR3 protein. The sample has 400,000 to 650,000 distinct CDR3 sequences, about 16% seen once. These data also featured in a second study, about T cells in Graves' hyperthyroidism and ophthalmopathy. This second study notes: Stable disease denoted Graves' hyperthyroidism without ophthalmopathy progression within 18 months.

The TCR comes from a woman aged 40 to 65 with Graves disease. The sample was peripheral blood mononuclear cells (PBMCs), taken at new diagnosis, from a patient treated with antithyroid drugs.

CDR3 sequence reads: CASMVGHVTYEQYF. The CDR3 nucleotides read TGTGCCAGCATGGTGGGGCACGTAACCTACGAGCAGTACTTC. V is TRBV2 and J is TRBJ2-7; the D gene is possibly TRBD1 (5 bases). The length of the CDR3 is 14 residues. CDR1 is SNHLY and CDR2 is FYNNEI in the germline V gene. V was shortened by 7 bases and J by 2 bases, with 15 bases between the two germline ends.